This TCR beta chain was sequenced for a study of blood T cell repertoires in COVID-19. Study information: Sources were T cells, B-cell-depleted T cells, or PBMCs; the material itself was cDNA or gDNA.

As originally analysed: Reference gene primers were amplified, and this amplification served to estimate nucleated cell counts. TCRdb's copy holds only in-frame clones and misses some; the assay was immunoSEQ multiplex PCR. The V and J calls and clone size come from that table; D and trimming were worked out from the DNA. The sample holds 90,000 or so clones, roughly 87% seen once. Germline V gene sequence: CDR1 SGHTA, CDR2 FQGNSA. This CDR3 has 17 amino acids. The trim removed 1 base at V and 2 bases at J, leaving 10 bases unmatched. Sequenced input: peripheral blood. The genes are TRBV7-2 and TRBJ2-7; the match to TRBD2 covers 8 bases. The sequence was obtained from a woman older than 75 with active COVID-19. CDR3 in amino acids: CASSLGAQTSVAYEQYF. CDR3 sequence (DNA): TGTGCCAGCAGCTTAGGTGCGCAGACTAGCGTCGCCTACGAGCAGTACTTC. The full variable domain, its missing parts supplied by reference TRBV7-2 and TRBJ2-7, is GAGVSQSPSNKVTEKGKDVELRCDPISGHTALYWYRQSLGQGLEFLIYFQGNSAPDKSGLPSDRFSAERTGGSVSTLTIQRTQQEDSAVYLCASSLGAQTSVAYEQYFGPGTRLTVT.